These T cell receptor beta chains were read from a single sample in a study of tumor and adjacent non-tumor tissue in lung cancer. A single record per CDR3 protein comes from TCRdb applying MiXCR to the multiplex PCR reads. The table records approximately 120,000 distinct CDR3 sequences, about 66% of them present only once. Sequencing was done on a sample of lung tumor tissue. These receptors were obtained from a man aged 30-40 years with non-small cell lung cancer. Each CDR3 is given with its conserved first and last residue. Each record gives: D gene, V gene, J gene, CDR3 protein. A D gene is named only where the DNA matches it firmly.

d_call: -
v_call: TRBV20-1
j_call: TRBJ1-4
cdr3_aa: CSATGEANEKLSF

d_call: -
v_call: TRBV11-2
j_call: TRBJ2-1
cdr3_aa: CASSSRVARNEQFF

d_call: -
v_call: TRBV4-1
j_call: TRBJ1-1
cdr3_aa: CASSLDTRPTEAFF

d_call: -
v_call: TRBV28
j_call: TRBJ2-1
cdr3_aa: CASSPPIAEKNSYNEQFF

d_call: -
v_call: TRBV11-2
j_call: TRBJ2-5
cdr3_aa: CASSWSSLRQETQYF

d_call: -
v_call: TRBV12-3/TRBV12-4
j_call: TRBJ2-7
cdr3_aa: CASSLETYEHFF

d_call: -
v_call: TRBV11-3
j_call: TRBJ2-1
cdr3_aa: CASSLMDRDDEQFF

d_call: TRBD1
v_call: TRBV12-3/TRBV12-4
j_call: TRBJ1-1
cdr3_aa: CASSSRGSTEAFF

d_call: -
v_call: TRBV28
j_call: TRBJ2-5
cdr3_aa: CASSTDSDLETQYF

d_call: -
v_call: TRBV4-1
j_call: TRBJ1-5
cdr3_aa: CASSQGQGSNQPQHF

d_call: -
v_call: TRBV20-1
j_call: TRBJ2-1
cdr3_aa: CSAKTIGGYNEQFF

d_call: TRBD2
v_call: TRBV6-1
j_call: TRBJ2-7
cdr3_aa: CASSEDGGAGGEQYF

d_call: TRBD2
v_call: TRBV4-3
j_call: TRBJ2-7
cdr3_aa: CASSQGEGSSYEQYF

d_call: -
v_call: TRBV11-1
j_call: TRBJ2-1
cdr3_aa: CVSCLNTVSRREDNEQFF

d_call: TRBD1
v_call: TRBV5-5
j_call: TRBJ2-1
cdr3_aa: CASSWAPGQLDNEQFF

d_call: -
v_call: TRBV24-1
j_call: TRBJ2-5
cdr3_aa: CVTSDLTRGAETQYF

d_call: -
v_call: TRBV12-3/TRBV12-4
j_call: TRBJ2-5
cdr3_aa: CASNRVGRETQYF

d_call: -
v_call: TRBV6-5
j_call: TRBJ2-5
cdr3_aa: CASSPWSGHERTKYF